This TCR beta chain comes out of a study of blood T cells in healthy people across ages. General observations from the study: A greater number of naive CD4+ cells and higher diversity distinguished long-lived donors from aged donors. No one knew whether donors had CMV, which possibly confounded expanded clonotype changes.

The CDR3 has 15 residues. Germline V gene lookup returns CDR1 DFQATT and CDR2 SNEGSKA (reference sequence). The J segment lost 7 bases and the V segment lost 2 bases, leaving 9 bases of the junction unmatched. A word on this clonotype: Antigen unknown.

A second PCR, run for about 6 to 11 cycles, used a sample-barcoded 5' primer plus a J-beta primer mix. Every individual sample yielded 3 million or more paired-end reads (each containing CDR3). TCRdb processed the 5' RACE reads anew with MiXCR; each CDR3 protein has one entry. Found here are around 690,000 distinct CDR3 sequences, around 54% of them singletons; the top ten hold over 30%. The specimen sequenced was blood. This TCR was sampled from a man in his sixties in good health. The genes are TRBV20-1 and TRBJ2-1; 9 nucleotides match TRBD2. The CDR3 DNA reads as TGCAGTGCTAGATGGGCGGGGGGGAAGGAGAATGAGCAGTTCTTC. The encoded protein is CSARWAGGKENEQFF.